This is a list of T cell receptor beta chains from one sample in a study of PD-1 blockade in classical Hodgkin lymphoma. Only in-frame clones appear in the TCRdb table, and some are missing; sequencing was by immunoSEQ multiplex PCR. The data show about 13,000 clones, around 90% seen once. Sequenced material: peripheral blood mononuclear cells (PBMCs), taken at baseline. These receptors all stem from a human donor with classical Hodgkin lymphoma. Both conserved end residues are part of each CDR3. Fields, in order: V gene, clone size, J gene, D gene, CDR3 DNA, CDR3 protein. The D gene is left open where the match is weak. The size field is filled for only some rows; it gives once, few, many or a size class.

>TRBV4-2|.|TRBJ2-7|TRBD2
TGTGCCAGCAGCCCGGTAGCGGGGGGGTCTCCGGGCGAGCAGTACTTC
CASSPVAGGSPGEQYF
>TRBV5-1|few|TRBJ2-7|.
TGCGCCAGCAGTTCCCCCCCCAGGGGTCTAACCTACGAGCAGTACTTC
CASSSPPRGLTYEQYF
>TRBV28|.|TRBJ2-4|.
TGTGCCAGCAGAGCCACAGGGCAAGTGGACATTCAGTACTTC
CASRATGQVDIQYF
>TRBV15|.|TRBJ2-2|.
TGTGCCACGAGGGGGGCTGCGAACACCGGGGAGCTGTTTTTT
CATRGAANTGELFF
>TRBV7-9|.|TRBJ2-1|.
TGTGCCAGCAGCTCCAAGGTACGGGTTGTAATCTACAATGAGCAGTTCTTC
CASSSKVRVVIYNEQFF
>TRBV5-1|.|TRBJ2-7|TRBD1
TGCGCCAGCAGCTCAAACACAGGGGTCAACGAGCAGTACTTC
CASSSNTGVNEQYF
>TRBV11-2|.|TRBJ2-3|TRBD1
TGTGCCAGCAGCTCCTTACAGGGGAGCCACACAGATACGCAGTATTTT
CASSSLQGSHTDTQYF
>TRBV5-4|.|TRBJ2-7|TRBD2
TGTGCCAGCAGTTGGCTAGCGGGGGGGCCCGGGGACGAGCAGTACTTC
CASSWLAGGPGDEQYF
>TRBV27|once|TRBJ2-7|.
TGTGCCAGCAGTTCCCTGGACAGAAATGAGCAGTACTTC
CASSSLDRNEQYF
>TRBV7-9|.|TRBJ2-3|.
TGTGCCAGCTATTTGGGCGTGACTAGGACAGATACGCAGTATTTT
CASYLGVTRTDTQYF
>TRBV7-9|.|TRBJ2-3|.
TGTGCCAGCAGCCACCAGGGAATAGTGGATACGCAGTATTTT
CASSHQGIVDTQYF
>TRBV21-1|.|TRBJ2-4|.
TGTGCCAGCAGCAAGGCCAAAGCAGGGGGCAAAAACATTCAGTACTTC
CASSKAKAGGKNIQYF
>TRBV27|.|TRBJ1-2|.
TGTGCCAGCAGTTTATCGTGGAGGGGAGACTATGGCTACACCTTC
CASSLSWRGDYGYTF
>TRBV5-1|.|TRBJ2-7|.
TGCGCCAGCAGCTTGGAGGGGACCCACGAGCAGTACTTC
CASSLEGTHEQYF
>TRBV5-5|.|TRBJ1-6|.
TGTGCCAGCAGCCAAACAGCAGGCCGAAATTCACCCCTCCACTTT
CASSQTAGRNSPLHF
>TRBV11-3|.|TRBJ2-7|TRBD2
TGTGCCAGCAGCTTACCCCAACGAGCGGGGGGCGCCCCTGAGCAGCACTTC
CASSLPQRAGGAPEQHF
>TRBV6-5|.|TRBJ1-2|.
TGTGCCAGCAGCCCCACCCCCCCCATCTATGGCTACACCTTC
CASSPTPPIYGYTF
>TRBV21-1|.|TRBJ2-7|.
TGTGCCAGCAGCAAAGAGGGACAGGAGTACTACGAGCAGTACTTC
CASSKEGQEYYEQYF
>TRBV2|.|TRBJ1-2|.
TGTGCCAGCAGTGAGGGGGTTGATGGCTACACCTTC
CASSEGVDGYTF
>TRBV2|.|TRBJ1-1|.
TGTGCCAGCAGTGAAATCGTTACGGTGAACACTGAAGCTTTCTTT
CASSEIVTVNTEAFF
>TRBV7-6|.|TRBJ1-2|.
TGTGCCAGCAGCCTCCTCTCTACGGGGGGCTATGGCTACACCTTC
CASSLLSTGGYGYTF
>TRBV5-1|.|TRBJ1-2|TRBD1
TGCGCCAGCAGTGTCTCCTCAGGGGGCGGAGGCTACACCTTC
CASSVSSGGGGYTF
>TRBV6-5|.|TRBJ1-2|.
TGTGCCAGCAGTGCCACAGGGTCGGGGGGCTACACCTTC
CASSATGSGGYTF
>TRBV10-3|once|TRBJ1-1|TRBD1
TGTGCCACCGGACAGGGAAAAATTGCTGAAGCTTTCTTT
CATGQGKIAEAFF
>TRBV30|.|TRBJ1-4|.
TGTGCCTGGAGTCGGGGATTTAATGAAAAACTGTTTTTT
CAWSRGFNEKLFF
>TRBV11-2|.|TRBJ2-5|.
TGTGCCAGCAGCTTAGTGCCGGGTCAAGAGACCCAGTACTTC
CASSLVPGQETQYF
>TRBV6-5|.|TRBJ1-4|.
TGTGCCAGCCGTTACGACAGTAATGAAAAACTGTTTTTT
CASRYDSNEKLFF
>TRBV5-1|.|TRBJ1-1|.
TGCGCCAGCAGCTCCTCCGTCGTGAACACTGAAGCTTTCTTT
CASSSSVVNTEAFF